The sequence of this TCR beta chain was determined in a study of blood T cells in healthy people across ages. General study findings and limits: It was found that TCR beta diversity correlated strongly with the percentage of naive T cells. A roughly linear fall in TCR beta diversity per million T cells was seen with increasing age.

In the case of this clonotype: Its antigen is as yet unknown.

Alongside a J-beta primer mix, a sample-barcoded 5' primer served in a second PCR lasting about 7 to 12 cycles. Each CDR3 protein gets one entry after TCRdb re-called the 5' RACE reads with MiXCR. There are some 900,000 distinct CDR3 sequences in the sample; around 48% occur only once, and roughly an eighth lies in the top ten. Per the germline V gene, CDR1 is SGHDT and CDR2 is YYEEEE. CDR3 length: 17 amino acids. Trimming removed 4 bases at V and 2 bases at J, with 19 bases between. The sequence came from a young man in good health. The V gene is TRBV5-6, the J gene TRBJ1-3, with no clear D. The specimen sequenced was blood. The CDR3 region is CASSPARTTSTGNTIYF. The CDR3, as DNA: TGTGCCAGCAGCCCCGCCCGAACCACTTCAACTGGAAACACCATATATTTT.